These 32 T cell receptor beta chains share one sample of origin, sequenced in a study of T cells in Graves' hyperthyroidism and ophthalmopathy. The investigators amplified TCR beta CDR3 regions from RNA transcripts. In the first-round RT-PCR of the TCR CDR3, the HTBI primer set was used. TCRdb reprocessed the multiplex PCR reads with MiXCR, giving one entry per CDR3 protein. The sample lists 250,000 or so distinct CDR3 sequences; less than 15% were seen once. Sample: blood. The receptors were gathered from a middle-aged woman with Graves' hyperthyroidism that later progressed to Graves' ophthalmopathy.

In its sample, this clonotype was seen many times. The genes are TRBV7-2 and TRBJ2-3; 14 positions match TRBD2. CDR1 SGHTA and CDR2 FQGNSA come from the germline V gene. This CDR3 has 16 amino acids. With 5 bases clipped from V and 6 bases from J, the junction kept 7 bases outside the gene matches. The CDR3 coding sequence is TGTGCCAGCAGCGGGACTAGCGGGAGTGGAGAGGATACGCAGTATTTT. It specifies CASSGTSGSGEDTQYF.

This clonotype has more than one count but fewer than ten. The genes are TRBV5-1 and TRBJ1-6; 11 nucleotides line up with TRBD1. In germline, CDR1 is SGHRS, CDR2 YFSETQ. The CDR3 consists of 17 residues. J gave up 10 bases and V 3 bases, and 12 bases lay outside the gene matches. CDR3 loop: CASSWTGGSSVGSPLHF. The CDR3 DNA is TGCGCCAGCAGCTGGACAGGGGGCTCTTCGGTAGGATCACCCCTCCACTTT. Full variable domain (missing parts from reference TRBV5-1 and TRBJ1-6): KAGVTQTPRYLIKTRGQQVTLSCSPISGHRSVSWYQQTPGQGLQFLFEYFSETQRNKGNFPGRFSGRQFSNSRSEMNVSTLELGDSALYLCASSWTGGSSVGSPLHFGNGTRLTVT.

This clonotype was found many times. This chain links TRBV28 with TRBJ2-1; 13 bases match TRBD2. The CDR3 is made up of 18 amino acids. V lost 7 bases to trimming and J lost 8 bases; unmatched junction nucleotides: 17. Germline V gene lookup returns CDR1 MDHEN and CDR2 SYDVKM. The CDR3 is CASTELAGGPFFRDEQFF. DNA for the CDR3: TGTGCCAGCACCGAACTAGCGGGAGGGCCATTTTTCCGGGATGAGCAGTTCTTC.

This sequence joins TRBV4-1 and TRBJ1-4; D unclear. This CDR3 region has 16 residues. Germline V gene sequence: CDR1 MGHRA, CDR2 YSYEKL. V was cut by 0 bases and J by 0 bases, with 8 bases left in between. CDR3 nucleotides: TGCGCCAGCAGCCAAGAATGGGCGGCAACTAATGAAAAACTGTTTTTT. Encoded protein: CASSQEWAATNEKLFF.

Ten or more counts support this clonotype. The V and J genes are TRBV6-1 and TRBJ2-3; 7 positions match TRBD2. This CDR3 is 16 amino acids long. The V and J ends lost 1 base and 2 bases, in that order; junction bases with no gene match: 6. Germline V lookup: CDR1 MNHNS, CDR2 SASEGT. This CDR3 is CASSEEGGGPTDTQYF. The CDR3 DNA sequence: TGTGCCAGCAGTGAAGAGGGCGGGGGTCCCACAGATACGCAGTATTTT.

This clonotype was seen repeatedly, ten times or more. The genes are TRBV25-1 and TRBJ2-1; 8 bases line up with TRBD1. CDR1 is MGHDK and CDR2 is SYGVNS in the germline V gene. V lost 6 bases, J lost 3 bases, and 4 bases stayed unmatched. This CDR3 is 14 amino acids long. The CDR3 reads CASRPDRVYNEQFF. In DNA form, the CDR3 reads TGTGCCAGCAGACCGGACAGGGTCTACAATGAGCAGTTCTTC.

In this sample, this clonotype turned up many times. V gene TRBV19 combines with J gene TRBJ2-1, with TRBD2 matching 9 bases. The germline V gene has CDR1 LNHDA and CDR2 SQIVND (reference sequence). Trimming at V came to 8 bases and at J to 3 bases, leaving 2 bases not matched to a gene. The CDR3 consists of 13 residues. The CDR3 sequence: CASRTSVYNEQFF. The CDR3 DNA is TGTGCCAGTCGGACTAGCGTCTACAATGAGCAGTTCTTC.

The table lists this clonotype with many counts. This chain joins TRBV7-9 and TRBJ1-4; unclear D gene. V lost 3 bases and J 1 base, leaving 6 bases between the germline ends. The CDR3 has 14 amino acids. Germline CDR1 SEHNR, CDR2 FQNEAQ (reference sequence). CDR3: CASSFKGTNEKLFF. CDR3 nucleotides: TGTGCCAGCAGCTTTAAGGGAACTAATGAAAAACTGTTTTTT.

CDR3 loop: CASSPWTSGETPYF. The CDR3 DNA follows: TGTGCCAGCAGCCCCTGGACTAGCGGAGAGACCCCCTACTTC. This sequence joins TRBV5-8 and TRBJ2-5, with 10 bases matching TRBD2. Germline assignment: CDR1 SGHTS and CDR2 YDEGEE. The CDR3 sequence is 14 residues long. With 4 bases clipped from V and 14 bases from J, the junction kept 14 bases outside the gene matches.

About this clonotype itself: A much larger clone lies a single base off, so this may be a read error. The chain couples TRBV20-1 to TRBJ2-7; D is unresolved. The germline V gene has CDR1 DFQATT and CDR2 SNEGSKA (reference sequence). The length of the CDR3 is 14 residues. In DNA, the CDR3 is TGCAGTGCTAGAGATAGTTTAATCTCCTACGAGCGGTACTTC. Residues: CSARDSLISYERYF.

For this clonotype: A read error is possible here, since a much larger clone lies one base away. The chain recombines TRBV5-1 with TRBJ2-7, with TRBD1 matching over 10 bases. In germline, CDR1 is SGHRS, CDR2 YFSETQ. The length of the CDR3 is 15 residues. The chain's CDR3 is CARSSGQGVRYEQYF. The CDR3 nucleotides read TGCGCCAGGAGCTCCGGACAGGGGGTGCGCTACGAGCAGTACTTC.

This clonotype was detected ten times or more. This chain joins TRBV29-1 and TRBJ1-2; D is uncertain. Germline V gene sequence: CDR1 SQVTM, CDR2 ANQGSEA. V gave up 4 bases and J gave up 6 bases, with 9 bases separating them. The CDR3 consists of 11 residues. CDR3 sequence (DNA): TGCAGCGTTGCTAGGCCAGATGGCTACACCTTC. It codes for CSVARPDGYTF.

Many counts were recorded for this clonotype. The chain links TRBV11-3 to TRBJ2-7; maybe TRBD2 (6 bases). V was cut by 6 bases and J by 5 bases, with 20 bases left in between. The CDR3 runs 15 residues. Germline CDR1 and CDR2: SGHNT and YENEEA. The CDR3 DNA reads TGTGCCAGCAGAATCGGGACTGGGGGAAGACACGAGCAGTACTTC. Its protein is CASRIGTGGRHEQYF.

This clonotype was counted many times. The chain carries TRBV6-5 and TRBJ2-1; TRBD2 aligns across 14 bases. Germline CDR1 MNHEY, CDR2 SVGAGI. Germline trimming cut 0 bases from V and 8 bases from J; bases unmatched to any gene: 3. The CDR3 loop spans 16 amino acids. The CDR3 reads CASSYSGLAGDDEQFF. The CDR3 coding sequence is TGTGCCAGCAGTTACTCGGGACTAGCGGGAGATGATGAGCAGTTCTTC.

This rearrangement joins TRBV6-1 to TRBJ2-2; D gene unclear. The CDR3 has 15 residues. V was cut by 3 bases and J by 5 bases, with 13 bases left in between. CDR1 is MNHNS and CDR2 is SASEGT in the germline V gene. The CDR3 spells CASSDLSGETGELFF. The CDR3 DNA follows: TGTGCCAGCAGTGATCTCTCAGGAGAGACCGGGGAGCTGTTTTTT.

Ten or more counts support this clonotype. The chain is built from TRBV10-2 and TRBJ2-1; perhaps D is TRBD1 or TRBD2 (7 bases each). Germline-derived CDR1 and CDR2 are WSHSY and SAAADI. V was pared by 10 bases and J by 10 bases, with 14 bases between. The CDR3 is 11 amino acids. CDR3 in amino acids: CATRGGWEQFF. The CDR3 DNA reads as TGCGCCACCAGGGGGGGCTGGGAGCAGTTCTTC.

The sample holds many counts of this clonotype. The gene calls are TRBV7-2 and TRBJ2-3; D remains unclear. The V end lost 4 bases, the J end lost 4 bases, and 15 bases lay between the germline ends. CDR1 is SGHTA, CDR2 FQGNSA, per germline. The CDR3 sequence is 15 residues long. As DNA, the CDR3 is TGTGCCAGCAGCTCGAACGGTCTTTTCGCAGATACGCAGTATTTT. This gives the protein CASSSNGLFADTQYF.

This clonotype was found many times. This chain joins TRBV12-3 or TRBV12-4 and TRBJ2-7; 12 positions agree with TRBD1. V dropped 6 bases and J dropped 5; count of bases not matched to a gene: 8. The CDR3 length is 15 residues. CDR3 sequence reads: CASSQGGTGGNEQYF. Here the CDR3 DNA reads TGTGCCAGCAGCCAAGGCGGGACAGGGGGCAACGAGCAGTACTTC.

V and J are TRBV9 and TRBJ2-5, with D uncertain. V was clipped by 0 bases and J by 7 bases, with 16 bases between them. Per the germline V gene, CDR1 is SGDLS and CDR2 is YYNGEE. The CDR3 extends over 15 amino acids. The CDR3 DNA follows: TGTGCCAGCAGCGTAGAACATTCCGGTCTGGGGACCCAGTACTTC. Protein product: CASSVEHSGLGTQYF.

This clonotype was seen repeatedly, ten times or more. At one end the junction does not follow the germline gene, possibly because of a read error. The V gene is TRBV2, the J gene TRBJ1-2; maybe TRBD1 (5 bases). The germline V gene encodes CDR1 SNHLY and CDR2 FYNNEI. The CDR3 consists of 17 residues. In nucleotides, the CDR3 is TGTGCCAGCAACTTTCTCGCCGGGACCACCCTTAACGATGGCTACACCTTC. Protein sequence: CASNFLAGTTLNDGYTF.

CDR3 bases: TGTGCCAGCAGTGAAGAACAGGGTAGTAACATTCAGTACTTC. It specifies CASSEEQGSNIQYF. The chain combines TRBV2 with TRBJ2-4; D possibly corresponds to TRBD1 (6 bases). V was pared by 1 base and J by 7 bases, with 11 bases between. CDR1 and CDR2 (germline): SNHLY, FYNNEI. This CDR3 has 14 amino acids.

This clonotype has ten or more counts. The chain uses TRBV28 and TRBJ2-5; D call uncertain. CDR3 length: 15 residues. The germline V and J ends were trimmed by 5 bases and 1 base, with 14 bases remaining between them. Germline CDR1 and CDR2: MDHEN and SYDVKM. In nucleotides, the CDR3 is TGTGCCAGCAGTGATTTAACAGCACTCCAAGAGACCCAGTACTTC. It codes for CASSDLTALQETQYF.

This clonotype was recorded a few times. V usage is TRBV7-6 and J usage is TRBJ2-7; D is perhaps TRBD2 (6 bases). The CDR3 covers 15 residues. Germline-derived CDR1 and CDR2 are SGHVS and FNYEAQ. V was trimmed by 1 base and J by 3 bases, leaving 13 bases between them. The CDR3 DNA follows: TGTGCCAGCAGCTTAGGAGACGGCGGGAACTACGAGCAGTACTTC. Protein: CASSLGDGGNYEQYF.

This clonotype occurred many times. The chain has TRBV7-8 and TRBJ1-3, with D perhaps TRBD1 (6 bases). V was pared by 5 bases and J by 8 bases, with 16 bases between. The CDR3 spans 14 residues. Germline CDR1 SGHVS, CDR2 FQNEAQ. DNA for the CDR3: TGTGCCAGCAGCCCCACGACGGGGGCTGACACCATATATTTT. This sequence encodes CASSPTTGADTIYF.

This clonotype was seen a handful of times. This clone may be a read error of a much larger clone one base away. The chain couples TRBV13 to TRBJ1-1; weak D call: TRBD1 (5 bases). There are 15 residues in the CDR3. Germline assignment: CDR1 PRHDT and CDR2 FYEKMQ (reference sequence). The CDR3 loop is CANSLKQAGSPEAFF. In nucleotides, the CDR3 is TGTGCCAACAGCTTAAAGCAGGCAGGGAGCCCTGAAGCTTTCTTT. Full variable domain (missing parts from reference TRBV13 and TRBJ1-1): AAGVIQSPRHLIKEKRETATLKCYPIPRHDTVYWYQQGPGQDPQFLISFYEKMQSDKGSIPDRFSAQQFSDYHSELNMSSLELGDSALYFCANSLKQAGSPEAFFGQGTRLTVV.

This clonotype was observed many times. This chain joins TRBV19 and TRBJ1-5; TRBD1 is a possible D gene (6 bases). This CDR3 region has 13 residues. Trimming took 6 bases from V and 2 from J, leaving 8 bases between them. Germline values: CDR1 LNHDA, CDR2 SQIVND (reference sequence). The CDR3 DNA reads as TGTGCCAGTAGCAGACAGGGCAATCAGCCCCAGCATTTT. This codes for CASSRQGNQPQHF.

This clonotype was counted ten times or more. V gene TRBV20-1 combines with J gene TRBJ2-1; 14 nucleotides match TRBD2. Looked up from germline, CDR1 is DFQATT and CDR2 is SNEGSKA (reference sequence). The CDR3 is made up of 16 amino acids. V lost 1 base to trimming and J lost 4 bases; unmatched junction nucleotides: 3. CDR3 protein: CSARAGTSGGYNEQFF. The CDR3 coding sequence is TGCAGTGCTAGAGCCGGGACTAGCGGGGGTTACAATGAGCAGTTCTTC.

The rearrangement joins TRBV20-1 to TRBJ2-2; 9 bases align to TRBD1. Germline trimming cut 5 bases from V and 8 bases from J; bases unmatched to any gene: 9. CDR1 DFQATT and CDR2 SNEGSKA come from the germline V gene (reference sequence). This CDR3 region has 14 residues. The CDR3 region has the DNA TGCAGTGCTTCATCCGGGACAGGGTGGGGGGAGCTGTTTTTT. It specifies CSASSGTGWGELFF.

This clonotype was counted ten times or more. The CDR3 DNA follows: TGTGCCAGCAGGGTAGGGATCTCTGGAAACACCATATATTTT. This codes for CASRVGISGNTIYF. This chain uses TRBV12-3 or TRBV12-4 with TRBJ1-3; no clear D. V was trimmed by 6 bases and J by 0 bases, leaving 9 bases between them. The CDR3 runs 14 residues.

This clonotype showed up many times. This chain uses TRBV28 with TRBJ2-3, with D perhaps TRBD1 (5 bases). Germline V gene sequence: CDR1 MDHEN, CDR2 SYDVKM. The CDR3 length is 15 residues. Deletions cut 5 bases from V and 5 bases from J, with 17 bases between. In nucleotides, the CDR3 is TGTGCCAGCAGTCGCCAGGGTTTACTCGTAGATACGCAGTATTTT. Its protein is CASSRQGLLVDTQYF. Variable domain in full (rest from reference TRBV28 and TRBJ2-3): DVKVTQSSRYLVKRTGEKVFLECVQDMDHENMFWYRQDPGLGLRLIYFSYDVKMKEKGDIPEGYSVSREKKERFSLILESASTNQTSMYLCASSRQGLLVDTQYFGPGTRLTVL.

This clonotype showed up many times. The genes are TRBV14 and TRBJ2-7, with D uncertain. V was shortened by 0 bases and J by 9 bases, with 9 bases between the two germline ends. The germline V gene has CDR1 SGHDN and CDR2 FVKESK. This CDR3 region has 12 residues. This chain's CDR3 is CASSQDRAGQYF. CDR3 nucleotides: TGTGCCAGCAGCCAAGATAGGGCAGGGCAGTACTTC.

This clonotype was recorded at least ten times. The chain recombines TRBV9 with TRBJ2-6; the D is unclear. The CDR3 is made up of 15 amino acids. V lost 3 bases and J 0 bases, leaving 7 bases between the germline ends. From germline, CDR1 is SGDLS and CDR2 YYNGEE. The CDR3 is CASSAVLSGANVLTF. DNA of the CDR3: TGTGCCAGCAGCGCCGTCCTCTCTGGGGCCAACGTCCTGACTTTC.